This T cell receptor beta chain was captured in a study of blood T cell repertoires in COVID-19. Method: immunoSEQ multiplex PCR; TCRdb's copy keeps in-frame clones and lacks some. The sample records about 320,000 clones, roughly 88% being singletons. The sequencing sample was made of peripheral blood. This clonotype was obtained from a woman aged 30 to 39 with COVID-19, enrolled during active disease.

CDR3 DNA sequence: TGTGCCAGCAGTAAGTCCGTGAGAGGGCAGCCCCAGCATTTT. Translating it yields CASSKSVRGQPQHF. The chain couples TRBV7-2 to TRBJ1-5; the D is unclear. The V end was cut by 6 bases, the J end by 7 bases, with 16 bases between. This CDR3 is 14 amino acids long. Per the germline V gene, CDR1 is SGHTA and CDR2 is FQGNSA.